This TCR beta chain was obtained from a study of CD8 T cells in ankylosing spondylitis. Broader study findings: Significant enrichment of disease-linked clones was reported in matched ankylosing spondylitis synovial fluid. What seemed typical of ankylosing spondylitis blood was a TCR beta motif built from roughly eight highly homologous variants. A CD8+ phenotype characterized the disease-linked clones, which were relatively rare in peripheral blood.

As to this clonotype: Antigen unknown.

The germline CDR1 and CDR2 sequences are MNHNS and SASEGT. V was shortened by 6 bases and J by 3 bases, with 9 bases between the two germline ends. The CDR3 extends over 12 amino acids. The authors made TCR beta libraries by quantitative 5'-RACE with molecular barcodes. MiXCR, applied by TCRdb to the 5' RACE reads, yields one record per CDR3 protein. The sample holds 100,000 to 150,000 distinct CDR3 sequences, 17% seen once. Sequencing was carried out using blood, either unsorted or a sorted T cell fraction (not recorded which). This clonotype was obtained from a male donor with ankylosing spondylitis. This chain uses TRBV6-1 with TRBJ2-7, with unresolved D. The CDR3 sequence: CASRGQDYEQYF. In DNA, the CDR3 is TGTGCCAGCAGGGGCCAAGACTACGAGCAGTACTTC.